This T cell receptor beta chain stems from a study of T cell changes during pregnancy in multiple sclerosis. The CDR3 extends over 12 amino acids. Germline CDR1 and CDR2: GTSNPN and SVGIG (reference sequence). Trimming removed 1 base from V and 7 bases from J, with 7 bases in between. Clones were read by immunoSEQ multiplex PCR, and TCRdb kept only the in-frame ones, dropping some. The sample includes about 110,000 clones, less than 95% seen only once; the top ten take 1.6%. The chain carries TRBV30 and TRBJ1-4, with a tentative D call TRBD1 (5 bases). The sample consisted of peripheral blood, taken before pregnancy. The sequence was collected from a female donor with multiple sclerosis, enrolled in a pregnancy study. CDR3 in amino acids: CAWSGRAEKLFF. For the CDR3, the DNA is TGTGCCTGGAGTGGCAGGGCTGAAAAACTGTTTTTT.